One and the same sample provided the 11 T cell receptor beta chains below, sequenced in a study of tissue T cells after allogeneic stem cell transplantation. The protocol was immunoSEQ multiplex PCR, while the TCRdb copy is restricted to in-frame clones and leaves out a portion. Of about 2,700 clones listed, approximately 61% are singletons. This research-autopsy study prospectively enrolled adult allogeneic hematopoietic cell transplant recipients with steroid-refractory graft-versus-host disease. Sample: descending colon tissue, taken at autopsy. The receptors derive from a male patient at least 60 years old with steroid-refractory graft-versus-host disease after an allogeneic stem cell transplant. A subset of T cells may come from the graft donor.

V gene TRBV5-4 combines with J gene TRBJ2-1, with TRBD1 matching over 8 bases. V lost 2 bases, J lost 3 bases, and 4 bases stayed unmatched. Germline assignment: CDR1 SGHNT and CDR2 YYREEE (reference sequence). The CDR3 is 15 amino acids. The CDR3, as DNA: TGTGCCAGCAGCTTAAGGACAGGGCGCTACAATGAGCAGTTCTTC. Protein: CASSLRTGRYNEQFF.

J is TRBJ2-1 and V is TRBV9; TRBD2 is a possible D gene (5 bases). Trimming removed 0 bases from V and 8 bases from J, with 12 bases in between. This CDR3 is 14 amino acids long. The V gene's germline CDR1 is SGDLS and CDR2 YYNGEE. CDR3 in amino acids: CASSVASTSHEQFF. CDR3 DNA: TGTGCCAGCAGCGTAGCTAGCACAAGCCATGAGCAGTTCTTC. The full variable domain, in which reference TRBV9 and TRBJ2-1 provide the parts outside the CDR3, is DSGVTQTPKHLITATGQRVTLRCSPRSGDLSVYWYQQSLDQGLQFLIQYYNGEERAKGNILERFSAQQFPDLHSELNLSSLELGDSALYFCASSVASTSHEQFFGPGTRLTVL.

With respect to this clone: This sample also contains other DNA sequences that code for the same CDR3. V gene TRBV25-1 combines with J gene TRBJ2-7, with D perhaps TRBD2 (7 bases). CDR3 length: 15 residues. Per germline, CDR1 MGHDK and CDR2 SYGVNS. V lost 2 bases and J 7 bases, leaving 18 bases between the germline ends. The CDR3 nucleotides are TGTGCCAGCAGTGAAATAAGGGGGGGGGCGGAGGAGCAGTACTTC. Translating gives CASSEIRGGAEEQYF.

V and J are TRBV4-3 and TRBJ1-2; D might be TRBD1 (6 bases). This CDR3 spans 14 amino acids. Looked up from germline, CDR1 is LGHNA and CDR2 is YSLEER. Trimming stripped 3 bases from V and 4 bases from J, with 12 bases between. The CDR3 coding sequence is TGCGCCAGCAGCCAGGGGGCGGGGTCCTATGGCTACACCTTC. Protein sequence: CASSQGAGSYGYTF.

This sequence joins TRBV4-3 and TRBJ1-2, with D perhaps TRBD1 (5 bases). The germline CDR1 and CDR2 sequences are LGHNA and YSLEER. The CDR3 covers 17 residues. V was trimmed by 1 base and J by 5 bases, leaving 20 bases between them. CDR3 amino acids: CASSQGRSGGDAYGYTF. DNA of the CDR3: TGCGCCAGCAGCCAAGGTCGGTCCGGGGGGGACGCTTATGGCTACACCTTC.

The chain employs TRBV7-9 and TRBJ1-2; D gene uncertain. V gave up 5 bases and J gave up 5 bases, with 9 bases separating them. CDR1 is SEHNR and CDR2 is FQNEAQ in the germline V gene (reference sequence). The CDR3 loop spans 12 amino acids. The CDR3 DNA sequence: TGTGCCAGCAGCCGGCAAGAGTATGGCTACACCTTC. Protein sequence: CASSRQEYGYTF.

The chain couples TRBV6-6 to TRBJ2-5; D is undetermined. CDR1 is MNHNY and CDR2 is SVGAGI in the germline V gene (reference sequence). This CDR3 spans 11 amino acids. V was shortened by 6 bases and J by 1 base, with 3 bases between the two germline ends. CDR3 amino acids: CASRRQETQYF. For the CDR3, the DNA is TGTGCCAGCAGGCGCCAAGAGACCCAGTACTTC.

This clone was seen a single time. This chain links TRBV5-6 with TRBJ1-3, with unresolved D. Trimming shortened V by 2 bases and J by 0 bases, and 15 bases separated the two germline ends. CDR3 length: 17 amino acids. Germline CDR1 reads SGHDT; CDR2 reads YYEEEE. The CDR3 protein is CASSLPSTVYSGNTIYF. CDR3 nucleotide sequence: TGTGCCAGCAGCTTACCGAGTACAGTTTACTCTGGAAACACCATATATTTT.

The chain links TRBV7-2 to TRBJ2-3; weak D call: TRBD2 (6 bases). This CDR3 has 14 residues. Trimming removed 4 bases at V and 2 bases at J, with 10 bases between. Per germline, CDR1 SGHTA and CDR2 FQGNSA. The CDR3 sequence is CASSYGGTTDTQYF. DNA of the CDR3: TGTGCCAGCAGCTATGGGGGGACCACAGATACGCAGTATTTT. Full variable domain (remainder filled in from reference TRBV7-2 and TRBJ2-3): GAGVSQSPSNKVTEKGKDVELRCDPISGHTALYWYRQSLGQGLEFLIYFQGNSAPDKSGLPSDRFSAERTGGSVSTLTIQRTQQEDSAVYLCASSYGGTTDTQYFGPGTRLTVL.

This clone was detected only a few times. The chain has TRBV6-2 or TRBV6-3 and TRBJ2-7, with D unclear. This CDR3 is 11 amino acids long. The germline gives CDR1 MNHEY, CDR2 SVGEGT. Between the trimmed V and J ends, which lost 5 bases and 7 bases, there was a span of 9 bases. The CDR3 sequence is CASSQMKEQYF. In nucleotides, the CDR3 is TGTGCCAGCAGTCAAATGAAGGAGCAGTACTTC.

The chain is built from TRBV7-2 and TRBJ1-4; no reliable D call. CDR3 length: 12 amino acids. CDR1 and CDR2 from the germline V gene are SGHTA and FQGNSA. V was pared by 2 bases and J by 7 bases, with 5 bases between. The CDR3 region is CASSLLREKLFF. The CDR3 nucleotides read TGTGCCAGCAGCTTACTTCGTGAAAAACTGTTTTTT.